This TCR beta chain came from a study of blood T cell repertoires in COVID-19. At the level of the study: PBMCs, B-cell-depleted T cells, or T cells provided the cDNA or gDNA that made up the material.

The assay was immunoSEQ multiplex PCR, and TCRdb's table has in-frame clones only and misses some. The table lists approximately 220,000 clones, 80% to 90% of them singletons. CDR1 and CDR2 from the germline V gene are SGHTA and FQGTGA. Trimming took off 1 base at V and 0 bases at J, with 6 bases between the two ends. The CDR3 is 14 residues long. The sequenced sample was peripheral blood. The receptor's source is a woman in her forties or fifties with acute or convalescent COVID-19. This sequence joins TRBV7-3 and TRBJ1-1; D not certain. CDR3 loop: CASSLNKMNTEAFF. As DNA, the CDR3 is TGTGCCAGCAGCTTAAATAAAATGAACACTGAAGCTTTCTTT.